This T cell receptor (beta chain) is drawn from a study of blood T cell repertoires in COVID-19 (dated by TCRdb to between 2020 and 2021). For the study in its entirety: Samples covering the acute and convalescent phases of COVID-19 were provided by collaborators in the United States, Italy and Spain. The material from the prospective study consisted of cDNA or gDNA derived from T cells, B-cell-depleted T cells, or PBMCs. The dataset comprised deeply sampled blood TCRbeta repertoires from subjects exposed to, actively infected with, or recovered from COVID-19. The repertoires were made available in a free public database intended to serve as a resource for research on the immune response to SARS-CoV-2. The samples were drawn from the first 160 participants of the ongoing ImmuneRACE study and from more than 1,000 subjects provided by 6 global collaborators. The sample metadata nearly always contained a de-identified subject ID, COVID-19 status, age in years and sex. Where available, HLA class I and class II types were taken from metadata supplied by the sample provider and were not determined by assay-based typing.

As for this clone: This receptor's antigen is unknown. It has no much larger one-base neighbor in the sample; base qualities were not kept.

The immunoSEQ Assay, a bias-controlled multiplex PCR, was used to amplify TCRbeta CDR3 regions from genomic DNA. In the authors' own workflow: Within the assay, amplification of reference gene primers was used to estimate how many nucleated cells each sample contained. Sequence reads were collapsed and filtered to measure the absolute abundance of every unique TCRbeta CDR3 rearrangement. For each sample, productive Simpson clonality was calculated by taking the square root of Simpson's diversity index across productive rearrangements. TCRdb provides this immuneACCESS table in a form limited to in-frame rearrangements. Some clones are lacking; in checked studies, under half of them reflect an unresolved V gene, and why the rest are absent is not known. V and J calls plus clone size are reproduced from that table; the DNA served to infer D and trimming. The sample contains about 63,000 clones, 65% to 80% of them found a single time. In total, the top ten clones hold more than 25% of the sample.

Broad study findings and their caveats: How much clinical and demographic metadata was included differed by source and by participant, and the metadata was provided uncurated.

The germline V gene (reference sequence) supplies CDR1 LNHDA and CDR2 SQIVND. V and J are trimmed by 1 base and 4 bases, and the gene matches miss 7 bases of the junction. There are 17 amino acids in the CDR3, from cysteine to phenylalanine inclusive. The kept DNA is CDR3 alone, 51 bases in frame from the first base. Whole blood was collected in K2EDTA tubes by collaborating institutions according to the institutions' own protocols. For TCRbeta analysis, collaborators shipped samples in one of three forms: frozen whole blood, isolated PBMCs, or DNA extracted from either of those sample types. In this chain, TRBV19 is recombined with TRBJ2-1, with 10 bases in between that match TRBD1. This sequence was found in a human donor in a cohort sampled during active COVID-19. Sequenced sample: peripheral blood. The CDR3 loop reads CASSIVLGTGVYNEQFF. In nucleotides, the sequence is TGTGCCAGTAGTATAGTCTTAGGGACAGGGGTTTACAATGAGCAGTTCTTC.